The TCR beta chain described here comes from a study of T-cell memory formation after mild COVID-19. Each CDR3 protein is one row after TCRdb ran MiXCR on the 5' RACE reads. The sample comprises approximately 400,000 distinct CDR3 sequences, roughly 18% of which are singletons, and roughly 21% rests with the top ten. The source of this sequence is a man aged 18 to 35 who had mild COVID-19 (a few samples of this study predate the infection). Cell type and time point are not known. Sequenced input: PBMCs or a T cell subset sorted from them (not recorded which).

The DNA for the CDR3 is TGTGCCAGCAGCCCTGGGGACATCGGTGATCAGCCCCAGCATTTT. Translating gives CASSPGDIGDQPQHF. The V call is TRBV7-9, the J call TRBJ1-5; tentative D call: TRBD1 (6 bases). CDR3 size: 15 residues. Germline loops: CDR1 SEHNR, CDR2 FQNEAQ (reference sequence). V lost 5 bases, J lost 5 bases, and 16 bases lay in between. Full variable domain (outside the CDR3, taken from reference TRBV7-9 and TRBJ1-5): DTGVSQNPRHKITKRGQNVTFRCDPISEHNRLYWYRQTLGQGPEFLTYFQNEAQLEKSRLLSDRFSAERPKGSFSTLEIQRTEQGDSAMYLCASSPGDIGDQPQHFGDGTRLSIL.